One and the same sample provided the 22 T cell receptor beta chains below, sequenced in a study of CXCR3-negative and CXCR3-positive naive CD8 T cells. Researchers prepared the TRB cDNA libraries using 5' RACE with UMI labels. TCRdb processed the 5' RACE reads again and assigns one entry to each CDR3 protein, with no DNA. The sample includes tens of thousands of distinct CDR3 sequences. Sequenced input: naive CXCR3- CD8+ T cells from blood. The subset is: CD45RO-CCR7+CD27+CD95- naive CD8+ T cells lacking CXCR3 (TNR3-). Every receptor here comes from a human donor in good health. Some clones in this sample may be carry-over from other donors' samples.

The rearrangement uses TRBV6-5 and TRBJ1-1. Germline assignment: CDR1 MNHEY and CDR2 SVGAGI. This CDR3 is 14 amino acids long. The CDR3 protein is CASSYVGLNTEALF.

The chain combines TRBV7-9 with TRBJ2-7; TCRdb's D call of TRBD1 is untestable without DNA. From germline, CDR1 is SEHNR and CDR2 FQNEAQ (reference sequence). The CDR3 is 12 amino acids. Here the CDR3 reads CASSGQGYEQYF.

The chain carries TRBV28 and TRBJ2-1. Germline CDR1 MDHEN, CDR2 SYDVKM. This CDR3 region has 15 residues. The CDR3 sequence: CASSLNRGSYNEQFF.

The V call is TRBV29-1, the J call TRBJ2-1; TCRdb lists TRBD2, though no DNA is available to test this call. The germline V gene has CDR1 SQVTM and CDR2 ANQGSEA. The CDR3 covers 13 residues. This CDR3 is CSVEREFIDEQFF.

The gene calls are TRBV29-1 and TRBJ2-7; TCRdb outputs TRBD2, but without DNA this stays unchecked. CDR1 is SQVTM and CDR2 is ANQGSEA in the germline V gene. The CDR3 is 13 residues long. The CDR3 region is CSVEPSGTYEQYF.

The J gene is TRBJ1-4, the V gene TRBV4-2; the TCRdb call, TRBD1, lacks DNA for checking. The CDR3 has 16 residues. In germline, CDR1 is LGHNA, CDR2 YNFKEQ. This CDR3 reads CASSQDLGQGNEKLFF.

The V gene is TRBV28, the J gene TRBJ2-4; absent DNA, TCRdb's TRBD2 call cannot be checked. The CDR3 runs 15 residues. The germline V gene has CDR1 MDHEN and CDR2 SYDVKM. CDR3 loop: CASSLRGVLQNIQYF.

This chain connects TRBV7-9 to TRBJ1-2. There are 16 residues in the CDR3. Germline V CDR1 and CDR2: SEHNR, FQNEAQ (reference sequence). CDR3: CASSSQSGSPLYRYTF.

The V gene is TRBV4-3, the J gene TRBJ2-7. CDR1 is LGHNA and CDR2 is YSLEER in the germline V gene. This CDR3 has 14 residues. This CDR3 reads CASSQEGRTYEQYF.

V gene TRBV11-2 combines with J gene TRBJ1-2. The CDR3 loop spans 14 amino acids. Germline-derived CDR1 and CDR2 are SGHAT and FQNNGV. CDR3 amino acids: CASSLVTSNYGYTF.

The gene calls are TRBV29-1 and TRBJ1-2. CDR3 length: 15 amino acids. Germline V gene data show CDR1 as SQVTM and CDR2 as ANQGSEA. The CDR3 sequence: CSVEGLEYHNYGYTF.

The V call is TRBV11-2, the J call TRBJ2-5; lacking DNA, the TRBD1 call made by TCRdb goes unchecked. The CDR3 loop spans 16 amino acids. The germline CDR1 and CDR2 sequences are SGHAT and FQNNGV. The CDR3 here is CASSSLGQGAGETQYF.

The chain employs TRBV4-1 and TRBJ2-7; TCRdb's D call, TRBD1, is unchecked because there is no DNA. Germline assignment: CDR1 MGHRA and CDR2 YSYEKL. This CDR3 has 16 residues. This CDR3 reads CASSQGTGPSSYEQYF.

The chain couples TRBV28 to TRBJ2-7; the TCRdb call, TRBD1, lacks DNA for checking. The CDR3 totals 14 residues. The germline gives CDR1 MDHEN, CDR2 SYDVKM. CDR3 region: CASSTGNRHYEQYF.

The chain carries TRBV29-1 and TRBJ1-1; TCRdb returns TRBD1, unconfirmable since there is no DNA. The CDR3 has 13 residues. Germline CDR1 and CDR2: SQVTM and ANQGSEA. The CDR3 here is CSVYMGGDTEAFF.

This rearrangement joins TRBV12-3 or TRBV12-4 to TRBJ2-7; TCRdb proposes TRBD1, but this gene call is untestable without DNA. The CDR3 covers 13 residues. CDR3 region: CASSFAPRDEQYF.

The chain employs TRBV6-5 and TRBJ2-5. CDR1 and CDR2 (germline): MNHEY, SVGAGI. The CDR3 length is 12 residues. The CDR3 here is CASSQNQETQYF.

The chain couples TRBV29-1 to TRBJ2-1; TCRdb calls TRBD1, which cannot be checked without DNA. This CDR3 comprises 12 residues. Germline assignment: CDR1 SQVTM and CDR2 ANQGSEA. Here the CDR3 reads CSSRTGRNEQFF.

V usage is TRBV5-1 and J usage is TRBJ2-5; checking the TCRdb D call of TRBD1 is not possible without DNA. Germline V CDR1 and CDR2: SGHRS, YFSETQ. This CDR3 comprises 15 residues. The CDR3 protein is CASSLDDRRPETQYF.

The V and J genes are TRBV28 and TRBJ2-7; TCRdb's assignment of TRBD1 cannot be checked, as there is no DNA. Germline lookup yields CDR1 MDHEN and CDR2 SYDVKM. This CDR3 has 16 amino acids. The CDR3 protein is CASSLWFGTGGYEQYF.

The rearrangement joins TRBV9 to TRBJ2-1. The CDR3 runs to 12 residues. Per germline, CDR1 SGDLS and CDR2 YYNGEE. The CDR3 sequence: CASSVGDNEQFF.

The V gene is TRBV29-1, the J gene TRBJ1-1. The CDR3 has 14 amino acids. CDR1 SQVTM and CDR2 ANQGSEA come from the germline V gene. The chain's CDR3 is CSVEGLEGNTEAFF. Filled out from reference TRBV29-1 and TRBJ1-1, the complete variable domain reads SAVISQKPSRDICQRGTSLTIQCQVDSQVTMMFWYRQQPGQSLTLIATANQGSEATYESGFVIDKFPISRPNLTFSTLTVSNMSPEDSSIYLCSVEGLEGNTEAFFGQGTRLTVV.